The TCR beta chain described here comes from a study of blood T cell repertoires in COVID-19 (dated by TCRdb to between 2020 and 2021). For context, the study as a whole: The collaborator samples originated in the United States, Italy and Spain and spanned the acute and convalescent phases of COVID-19. The samples were drawn from the first 160 participants of the ongoing ImmuneRACE study and from roughly 1,300 subjects provided by 6 global collaborators. Where available, HLA class I and class II types were taken from metadata supplied by the sample provider and were not determined by assay-based typing. The prospective study material was composed of cDNA or gDNA derived from T cells, B-cell-depleted T cells, or PBMCs. Sample metadata almost always included a de-identified subject ID, COVID-19 status, age in years and sex. The dataset comprised deeply sampled blood TCRbeta repertoires from subjects exposed to, actively infected with, or recovered from COVID-19. The repertoires were released in a freely available public database meant as a resource for research on the immune response to SARS-CoV-2.

TCRbeta CDR3 regions were amplified from genomic DNA using the immunoSEQ Assay, a bias-controlled multiplex PCR. In the paper's pipeline: The number of nucleated cells in each sample was estimated from the amplification of reference gene primers within the assay. To quantify the absolute abundance of each unique TCRbeta CDR3 rearrangement, sequence reads were collapsed and filtered. For each sample, productive Simpson clonality was calculated as the square root of Simpson's diversity index over productive rearrangements. The table was pulled from immuneACCESS by TCRdb, which kept in-frame rearrangements only. Such tables lose some clones; where checked, under half of the loss comes from unresolved V genes, and the rest has no known cause. V and J calls and clone size follow that table, whereas D and trimming were derived from the DNA. The sample contains 150,000 to 180,000 clones, 70% to 90% of them found a single time. The ten largest clones capture approximately 0.6% of the sample.

One collaborating source in Seattle enrolled patients while the patients were actively infected and followed the patients over time throughout the course of disease. Collaborating institutions collected whole blood in K2EDTA tubes following their own protocols. For TCRbeta analysis, collaborators shipped samples as frozen whole blood, isolated PBMCs, or DNA extracted from either of those sample types. The germline V gene encodes CDR1 SGHTA and CDR2 FQGNSA. The CDR3 covers 12 residues, taking in both the cysteine and the phenylalanine. This entry keeps only the CDR3 DNA: 36 bases, framed from base 1. V loses 6 bases of germline sequence and J loses 9 bases, and the interval between the two ends is 12 bases. What the research found in general, with its limitations: How much clinical and demographic metadata was included differed by source and by participant, and the metadata was provided uncurated.

Worth noting for this clone: Its cognate antigen has yet to be identified. No much larger clone is present one base from it, and per-base qualities are unavailable.

The sequencing input was peripheral blood. This chain joins TRBV7-2 to TRBJ2-1; the D gene assignment is ambiguous. The clonotype comes from a man between 60 and 70 years old with COVID-19, enrolled during active disease. The DNA is TGTGCCAGCAGACCACGGGTGGGTGAGCAGTTCTTC. Translated, it reads CASRPRVGEQFF.